The T cell receptor (beta chain) under discussion was sequenced for a study of shared clonotypes between healthy human individuals. Naive CD8 isolation took CD45RO-negative cells positively selected for CCR7 and excluded terminally differentiated effector memory CD45RA+ cells. TCRdb's copy holds only in-frame clones and misses some; the assay was immunoSEQ multiplex PCR. The profile shows 550,000 to 650,000 clones, approximately 96% of them singletons. On this clone: Other DNA sequences in the same sample also yield this CDR3.

Germline V gene sequence: CDR1 PRHDT, CDR2 FYEKMQ (reference sequence). V lost 0 bases to trimming and J lost 2 bases; unmatched junction nucleotides: 3. The CDR3 has 15 amino acids. Material for sequencing was naive CD8+ T cells sorted from blood. The sequence was collected from a woman between 25 and 40 years old in good health. This sequence joins TRBV13 and TRBJ2-7, with TRBD2 identical over 8 bases. CDR3 DNA sequence: TGTGCCAGCAGCTTAGGAGGAGCGGGAGCCTACGAGCAGTACTTC. Its protein product is CASSLGGAGAYEQYF.